This record looks at one T cell receptor beta chain sequence and its context. This record belongs to a study of patients and donors after allogeneic stem cell transplantation. TCRdb reprocessed the RT-PCR reads via MiXCR and lists one record per CDR3 protein. The repertoire holds around 240,000 distinct CDR3 sequences, with around 14% as singletons. Germline CDR1 is SGHRS and CDR2 is YFSETQ. V lost 5 bases, J lost 7 bases, and 10 bases stayed unmatched. CDR3 length: 14 residues. Sequenced: blood, either unsorted or a sorted T cell fraction (not recorded which). This TCR came from a human donor who was either an allogeneic HSCT recipient or a stem cell or donor lymphocyte infusion donor (not recorded which). It is not recorded whose cells these are; they may come from a transplant donor. The V call is TRBV5-1, the J call TRBJ1-1; 8 bases agree with TRBD1. CDR3 nucleotides: TGCGCCAGCAGGTTGACAGGGGCTTGGGGTGAAGCTTTCTTT. This translates into CASRLTGAWGEAFF.